This passage covers 14 T cell receptor beta chains from one sample sequenced in a study of T cells in Graves' hyperthyroidism and ophthalmopathy. TCR beta CDR3 regions were amplified from RNA transcripts. With the HTBI primer set, the TCR CDR3 went through a first round of RT-PCR. TCRdb reprocessed the multiplex PCR reads with MiXCR, giving one entry per CDR3 protein. The sample has 300,000 to 400,000 distinct CDR3 sequences, roughly 13% seen once. Sequencing was done on a sample of blood. Source of these receptors: a woman between 18 and 30 years old with Graves' hyperthyroidism.

As concerns this clonotype: A read error may be the cause here, since a much bigger clone is one base away. The V call is TRBV11-2, the J call TRBJ2-3; no clear D. Germline V CDR1 and CDR2: SGHAT, FQNNGV. Between the trimmed V and J ends, which lost 6 bases and 1 base, there was a span of 14 bases. This CDR3 has 15 residues. The CDR3 reads CASSPRRIGTDTQYF. CDR3 DNA sequence: TGTGCCAGCAGTCCGCGACGGATAGGCACAGATACGCAGTATTTT.

The table lists this clonotype with many counts. This rearrangement joins TRBV6-2 or TRBV6-3 to TRBJ2-5, with D perhaps matching TRBD2 (5 bases). CDR1 is MNHEY and CDR2 is SVGEGT in the germline V gene. CDR3 length: 15 residues. The germline V and J ends were trimmed by 2 bases and 7 bases, with 17 bases remaining between them. The CDR3 reads CASSYRAWERGTQYF. In nucleotides, the CDR3 is TGTGCCAGCAGTTACCGCGCCTGGGAACGGGGGACCCAGTACTTC.

As concerns this clonotype: A much larger clone sits a single nucleotide away, making a read error possible. The chain recombines TRBV18 with TRBJ1-1; D is perhaps TRBD1 (5 bases). The CDR3 consists of 16 residues. Per the germline V gene, CDR1 is KGHSH and CDR2 is LQKENI. This CDR3 is CASSPPTTALNAEAFF. The CDR3 region has the DNA TGTGCCAGCTCACCACCAACGACAGCGTTGAACGCTGAAGCTTTCTTT. The full variable domain, rest sourced from reference TRBV18 and TRBJ1-1, is NAGVMQNPRHLVRRRGQEARLRCSPMKGHSHVYWYRQLPEEGLKFMVYLQKENIIDESGMPKERFSAEFPKEGPSILRIQQVVRGDSAAYFCASSPPTTALNAEAFFGQGTRLTVV.

The chain recombines TRBV28 with TRBJ2-3; possibly TRBD2 for D (6 bases). V gave up 8 bases and J gave up 4 bases, with 16 bases separating them. The length of the CDR3 is 14 residues. Germline CDR1 and CDR2: MDHEN and SYDVKM. As DNA, the CDR3 is TGTGCCAGCGGAAGCGGGTCAGGACCAGATACGCAGTATTTT. The encoded protein is CASGSGSGPDTQYF.

This clonotype showed up many times. CDR3 loop: CASSLSGSGGNEQFF. Written as DNA, the CDR3 is TGTGCCAGCAGCCTTAGCGGGAGTGGTGGGAATGAGCAGTTCTTC. V gene TRBV11-2 combines with J gene TRBJ2-1; 9 bases align to TRBD2. From germline, CDR1 is SGHAT and CDR2 FQNNGV. V gave up 5 bases and J gave up 7 bases; unmatched junction bases: 9. The CDR3 runs to 15 residues. Full variable domain (rest looked up from reference TRBV11-2 and TRBJ2-1): EAGVAQSPRYKIIEKRQSVAFWCNPISGHATLYWYQQILGQGPKLLIQFQNNGVVDDSQLPKDRFSAERLKGVDSTLKIQPAKLEDSAVYLCASSLSGSGGNEQFFGPGTRLTVL.

In its sample, this clonotype was seen many times. V is TRBV6-1 and J is TRBJ1-2; a weak D match, TRBD1 (6 bases). The CDR3 contains 15 residues. CDR1 and CDR2 (germline): MNHNS, SASEGT. V lost 8 bases, J lost 2 bases, and 18 bases lay in between. In DNA form, the CDR3 reads TGTGCCAGCCGATTTGACGACACAGGGAACTATGGCTACACCTTC. Translated: CASRFDDTGNYGYTF.

The table lists this clonotype with many counts. The chain employs TRBV12-3 or TRBV12-4 and TRBJ2-1, with TRBD2 identical over 11 bases. Germline trimming cut 8 bases from V and 10 bases from J; bases unmatched to any gene: 13. This CDR3 has 15 residues. This CDR3 reads CASGKTLTSGEEQFF. The DNA for the CDR3 is TGTGCCAGCGGTAAGACCCTGACTAGCGGGGAGGAGCAGTTCTTC.

This clonotype was counted ten times or more. V usage is TRBV2 and J usage is TRBJ2-7, with D possibly called TRBD1 or TRBD2 (5 bases each). Per germline, CDR1 SNHLY and CDR2 FYNNEI. This CDR3 region has 12 residues. The germline V and J ends were trimmed by 10 bases and 2 bases, with 12 bases remaining between them. The CDR3 DNA sequence: TGTGCCACCGGGGCTACTACCTACGAGCAGTACTTC. Protein: CATGATTYEQYF.

This clonotype was observed at least ten times. The chain joins TRBV6-1 to TRBJ2-7; 13 bases align to TRBD2. Trimming at V came to 10 bases and at J to 5 bases, leaving 5 bases not matched to a gene. Germline V gives CDR1 MNHNS, CDR2 SASEGT. CDR3 length equals 13 residues. The CDR3 DNA sequence: TGTGCCACCAGACTAGCGGGGGGACACGAGCAGTACTTC. It encodes CATRLAGGHEQYF.

In its sample, this clonotype was seen many times. The CDR3 loop is CASSQGAGVFYEQYF. In DNA form, the CDR3 reads TGCGCCAGCAGCCAAGGAGCGGGGGTCTTCTACGAGCAGTACTTC. The chain combines TRBV4-1 with TRBJ2-7, with 8 bases matching TRBD2. The CDR3 has 15 amino acids. Unmatched junction bases numbered 5, after V lost 1 base and J lost 3 bases. The germline gives CDR1 MGHRA, CDR2 YSYEKL.

This clonotype has a count of ten or more. This rearrangement joins TRBV7-2 to TRBJ1-4; D not certain. From germline, CDR1 is SGHTA and CDR2 FQGNSA. The CDR3 totals 15 residues. V shed 5 bases and J shed 5 bases, with 15 bases lying between them. As DNA, the CDR3 is TGTGCCAGCAGCCCATCGGCGGGGTACAATGAAAAACTGTTTTTT. Translation gives CASSPSAGYNEKLFF. The full variable domain, in which reference TRBV7-2 and TRBJ1-4 provide the parts outside the CDR3, is GAGVSQSPSNKVTEKGKDVELRCDPISGHTALYWYRQSLGQGLEFLIYFQGNSAPDKSGLPSDRFSAERTGGSVSTLTIQRTQQEDSAVYLCASSPSAGYNEKLFFGSGTQLSVL.

This clonotype was detected ten times or more. V gene TRBV28 combines with J gene TRBJ2-7; tentative D call: TRBD1 (6 bases). V was cut by 3 bases and J by 7 bases, with 19 bases left in between. Germline V CDR1 and CDR2: MDHEN, SYDVKM. This CDR3 comprises 15 residues. Written as DNA, the CDR3 is TGTGCCAGCAGTTTTTTAGGAACAGGTGGACAGGAGCAGTACTTC. Its translation: CASSFLGTGGQEQYF.

This clonotype was counted ten times or more. V and J are TRBV18 and TRBJ1-1; 7 nucleotides align to TRBD1. CDR1 and CDR2 (germline): KGHSH, LQKENI. The V gene end was trimmed by 4 bases and the J gene end by 1 base; junction bases not matched to a gene: 3. The CDR3 runs to 14 residues. Here the CDR3 reads CASSQGAPNTEAFF. The CDR3 DNA reads TGTGCCAGCTCACAGGGGGCCCCGAACACTGAAGCTTTCTTT.

This clonotype came up many times. The chain recombines TRBV28 with TRBJ1-2, with 7 nucleotides matching TRBD1. The CDR3 consists of 13 residues. Germline loops: CDR1 MDHEN, CDR2 SYDVKM. Trimming at V came to 6 bases and at J to 8 bases, leaving 9 bases not matched to a gene. DNA for the CDR3: TGTGCCAGCAGCCTCGACAGGGAAGTAGGCTACACCTTC. It specifies CASSLDREVGYTF.